This entry concerns a single TCR beta chain. Its target is unknown. Sequencing was performed with immunoSEQ multiplex PCR; in TCRdb, only in-frame clones are kept and a portion is missing. The sample includes approximately 82,000 clones, approximately 86% of them seen just once. These data belong to a study of siplizumab effects on memory and regulatory T cells. The length of the CDR3 is 15 residues. V was cut by 1 base and J by 2 bases, with 10 bases left in between. The germline V gene has CDR1 SGHTA and CDR2 FQGNSA. Overall study results and limits: The alloreactive clones that mapped to unstimulated subsets made up only a minor fraction.

Input material: Tregs sorted from blood. The rearrangement uses TRBV7-2 and TRBJ2-3, with D maybe TRBD1 (6 bases). The sequence was obtained from a human donor in good health. The CDR3 coding sequence is TGTGCCAGCAGCTTAGGATTGGGACACACAGATACGCAGTATTTT. This codes for CASSLGLGHTDTQYF.